Each of the 18 T cell receptor beta chains below was sequenced from the same sample in a study of shared clonotypes between healthy human individuals. The table came from immunoSEQ multiplex PCR; TCRdb's copy has only in-frame clones and leaves some out. The sample holds millions of clones; roughly 96% are singletons and the top ten take 0.13%. Sequencing was carried out using naive CD4+ T cells sorted from blood. Subset described: CD45RA+ positively selected. The receptors were sampled from a young man in good health.

This clone occurred once. This chain uses TRBV7-2 with TRBJ2-7, with D possibly TRBD1 on 5 matching bases. V was clipped by 8 bases and J by 3 bases, with 8 bases between them. This CDR3 contains 11 residues. Looked up from germline, CDR1 is SGHTA and CDR2 is FQGNSA. CDR3 protein: CASARVYEQYF. CDR3 coding DNA: TGTGCCAGCGCCAGGGTCTACGAGCAGTACTTC.

The DNA of the CDR3 is TGCGCCAGCAGCCCTACAGGCATAGTCGGCCAAGAGACCCAGTACTTC. Encoded protein: CASSPTGIVGQETQYF. This chain connects TRBV5-1 to TRBJ2-5; a weak D match, TRBD1 (5 bases). Germline-derived CDR1 and CDR2 are SGHRS and YFSETQ. The CDR3 consists of 16 residues. Trimming removed 4 bases from V and 1 base from J, with 17 bases in between.

This clone appeared many times. The chain employs TRBV4-1 and TRBJ2-2; D ambiguous. V lost 4 bases to trimming and J lost 1 base, with 10 bases between them. Looked up from germline, CDR1 is MGHRA and CDR2 is YSYEKL. The CDR3 spans 15 residues. CDR3 loop: CASSPRRQNTGELFF. The CDR3 coding sequence is TGCGCCAGCAGCCCTCGCCGGCAGAACACCGGGGAGCTGTTTTTT.

This chain uses TRBV5-1 with TRBJ1-1; the D gene is possibly TRBD1 (6 bases). The CDR3 is 13 amino acids. The V and J ends lost 4 bases and 1 base respectively, with 8 bases between them. CDR1 SGHRS and CDR2 YFSETQ come from the germline V gene. CDR3 coding DNA: TGCGCCAGCAGCCAGGGGTCGAACACTGAAGCTTTCTTT. Residues: CASSQGSNTEAFF.

V is TRBV7-6 and J is TRBJ2-7; D gene uncertain. The germline V and J ends were trimmed by 5 bases and 7 bases, with 12 bases remaining between them. This CDR3 spans 12 amino acids. Germline CDR1 SGHVS, CDR2 FNYEAQ. The CDR3: CASSQPKEEQYF. The DNA for the CDR3 is TGTGCCAGCAGCCAACCCAAGGAGGAGCAGTACTTC.

The rearrangement joins TRBV5-1 to TRBJ2-7; 8 bases line up with TRBD2. The V gene end was trimmed by 4 bases and the J gene end by 1 base; junction bases not matched to a gene: 13. The CDR3 totals 17 residues. CDR1 is SGHRS and CDR2 is YFSETQ in the germline V gene. The CDR3 DNA reads TGCGCCAGCAGCCGGTTCGTAGGAGCGGGGGAATCCTACGAGCAGTACTTC. It is translated as CASSRFVGAGESYEQYF.

As DNA, the CDR3 is TGTGCCAGCAGTGGTAGTAGCCGTTCCTACGAGCAGTACTTC. Translation: CASSGSSRSYEQYF. The chain links TRBV2 to TRBJ2-7; D unresolved. V was pared by 4 bases and J by 1 base, with 11 bases between. This CDR3 is 14 amino acids long. Germline-derived CDR1 and CDR2 are SNHLY and FYNNEI. Using reference TRBV2 and TRBJ2-7 for the parts outside the CDR3, the full variable domain is EPEVTQTPSHQVTQMGQEVILRCVPISNHLYFYWYRQILGQKVEFLVSFYNNEISEKSEIFDDQFSVERPDGSNFTLKIRSTKLEDSAMYFCASSGSSRSYEQYFGPGTRLTVT.

The chain combines TRBV7-8 with TRBJ1-2, with D possibly matching TRBD1 (5 bases). V was cut by 1 base and J by 7 bases, with 10 bases left in between. The CDR3 has 13 residues. Germline CDR1 and CDR2: SGHVS and FQNEAQ. CDR3: CASSLGRDRGYTF. Written as DNA, the CDR3 is TGTGCCAGCAGCTTAGGCAGGGACCGTGGCTACACCTTC.

The CDR3 nucleotides are TGTGCCAGCAGTTGGCGGGACAGACTTTACGAGCAGTACTTC. This gives the protein CASSWRDRLYEQYF. The rearrangement links TRBV27 to TRBJ2-7; tentatively, D is TRBD1 (7 bases). The CDR3 is 14 amino acids. The germline gives CDR1 MNHEY, CDR2 SMNVEV (reference sequence). Deletions cut 4 bases from V and 4 bases from J, with 14 bases between.

The chain recombines TRBV5-1 with TRBJ2-5; D might be TRBD2 (7 bases). Germline lookup yields CDR1 SGHRS and CDR2 YFSETQ. Trimming cost V 7 bases and J 2 bases, with 21 bases left between them. This CDR3 is built from 16 residues. For the CDR3, the DNA is TGCGCCAGCTACTGGGGCGGGGGCAAGGCACAAGAGACCCAGTACTTC. This gives the protein CASYWGGGKAQETQYF.

Comment on this clone: Other DNA sequences in the sample encode the same CDR3. The chain carries TRBV5-6 and TRBJ1-6; tentatively, D is TRBD1 (5 bases). Germline V gives CDR1 SGHDT, CDR2 YYEEEE. CDR3 length equals 13 residues. The V and J ends lost 0 bases and 7 bases respectively, with 5 bases between them. The CDR3 here is CASSLDRNSPLHF. CDR3 DNA: TGTGCCAGCAGCTTGGACAGGAATTCACCCCTCCACTTT.

The chain is built from TRBV30 and TRBJ2-7; 7 bases fit TRBD2. Germline assignment: CDR1 GTSNPN and CDR2 SVGIG (reference sequence). CDR3 length equals 13 residues. V shed 0 bases, J shed 3 bases, and the junction held 2 bases outside the gene matches. Written as DNA, the CDR3 is TGTGCCTGGAGTGTAACGGGGGGCTACGAGCAGTACTTC. Translating gives CAWSVTGGYEQYF.

The rearrangement joins TRBV7-3 to TRBJ2-7; D tentatively fits TRBD1 or TRBD2 (6 bases each). Per the germline V gene, CDR1 is SGHTA and CDR2 is FQGTGA. This CDR3 region has 15 residues. Deletions cut 2 bases from V and 3 bases from J, with 14 bases between. The DNA for the CDR3 is TGTGCCAGCAGCTTATTAGGGGGGATAGGCTACGAGCAGTACTTC. This codes for CASSLLGGIGYEQYF.

The chain couples TRBV9 to TRBJ2-7; a weak D match, TRBD1 (8 bases). The CDR3 consists of 15 residues. Trimming took off 4 bases at V and 2 bases at J, with 16 bases between the two ends. The germline gives CDR1 SGDLS, CDR2 YYNGEE. The DNA for the CDR3 is TGTGCCAGCAGCCCCCGGGGGGACAGGACCTACGAGCAGTACTTC. The encoded protein is CASSPRGDRTYEQYF.

This chain uses TRBV28 with TRBJ2-1; D is perhaps TRBD2 (5 bases). V was trimmed by 5 bases and J by 2 bases, leaving 10 bases between them. In germline, CDR1 is MDHEN, CDR2 SYDVKM. The CDR3 runs to 14 residues. The CDR3 nucleotides are TGTGCCAGCAGTAAGCGGCTCGCCTACAATGAGCAGTTCTTC. It is translated as CASSKRLAYNEQFF.

The chain recombines TRBV6-5 with TRBJ2-5, with 9 positions matching TRBD2. CDR1 is MNHEY and CDR2 is SVGAGI in the germline V gene. The CDR3 runs 15 residues. Trimming removed 4 bases from V and 3 bases from J; junction bases left unmatched: 6. The CDR3 nucleotides read TGTGCCAGCAGTTCCAGGGGCGGGAGGGAAGAGACCCAGTACTTC. Translating it yields CASSSRGGREETQYF.

With regard to this clone: At one end the junction does not follow the germline gene, possibly because of a read error. The chain carries TRBV6-5 and TRBJ1-2; 8 bases map to TRBD1. The V gene's germline CDR1 is MNHEY and CDR2 SVGAGI. The CDR3 spans 14 residues. CDR3 residues: CANSYARTGKGYTF. DNA of the CDR3: TGTGCCAACAGTTACGCACGGACAGGGAAGGGCTACACCTTC.

The CDR3 DNA follows: TGTGCCAGCAGTGAAGCGCTTCAGGGACAGGGTAGGCACGAGCAGTACTTC. Translated: CASSEALQGQGRHEQYF. The rearrangement links TRBV6-1 to TRBJ2-7, with TRBD1 identical over 9 bases. After removal of 0 bases from V and 5 bases from J, the junction contained 11 bases not matched to a gene. Germline CDR1 MNHNS, CDR2 SASEGT. The CDR3 runs 17 residues.